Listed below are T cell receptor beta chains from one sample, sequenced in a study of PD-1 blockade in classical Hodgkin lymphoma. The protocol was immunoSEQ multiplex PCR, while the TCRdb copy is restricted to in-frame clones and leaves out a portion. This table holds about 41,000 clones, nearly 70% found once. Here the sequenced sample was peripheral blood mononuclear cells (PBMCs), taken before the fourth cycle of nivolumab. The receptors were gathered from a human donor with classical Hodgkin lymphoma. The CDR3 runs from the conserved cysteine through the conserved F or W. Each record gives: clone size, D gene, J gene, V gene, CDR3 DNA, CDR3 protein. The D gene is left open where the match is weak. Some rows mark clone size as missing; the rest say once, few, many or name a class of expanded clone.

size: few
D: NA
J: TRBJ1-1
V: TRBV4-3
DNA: TGCGCCAGCAGCCAAGCCGACAGGAACACTGAAGCTTTCTTT
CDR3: CASSQADRNTEAFF

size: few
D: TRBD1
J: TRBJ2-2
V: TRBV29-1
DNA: TGCAGCGCCCGGACAGGGGGTAACACCGGGGAGCTGTTTTTT
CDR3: CSARTGGNTGELFF

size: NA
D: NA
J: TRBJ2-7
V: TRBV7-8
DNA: TGTGCCAGCAGCTTAGAGGGCAGGTCCTACGAGCAGTACTTC
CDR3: CASSLEGRSYEQYF

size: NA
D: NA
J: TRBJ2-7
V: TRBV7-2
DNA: TGTGCCAGCAGCCTAGGGCCCGACACCTCCTACGAGCAGTACTTC
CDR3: CASSLGPDTSYEQYF

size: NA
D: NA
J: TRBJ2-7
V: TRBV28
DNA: TGTGCCAGCAGTGCGGTGGTGCCCCCCTACGAGCAGTACTTC
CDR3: CASSAVVPPYEQYF

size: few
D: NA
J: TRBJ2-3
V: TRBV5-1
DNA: TGCGCCAGCAGCGTAGGAGGAACCACAGATACGCAGTATTTT
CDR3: CASSVGGTTDTQYF

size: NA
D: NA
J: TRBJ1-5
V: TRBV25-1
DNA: TGTGCCAGCAGTGAATCCTACAGCCCTAATCAGCCCCAGCATTTT
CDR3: CASSESYSPNQPQHF

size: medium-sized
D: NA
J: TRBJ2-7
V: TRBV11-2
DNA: TGTGCCAGCAGCTTGCAGAGCTCCTACGAGCAGTACTTC
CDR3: CASSLQSSYEQYF

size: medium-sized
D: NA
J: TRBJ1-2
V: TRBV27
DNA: TGTGCCAGCGCAGACTTAGGGCCCTATATGGGCTACACCTTC
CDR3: CASADLGPYMGYTF

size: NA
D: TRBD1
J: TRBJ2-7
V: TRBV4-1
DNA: TGCGCCAGCAGCCAAGAACAGGGGTACGAGCAGTACTTC
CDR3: CASSQEQGYEQYF

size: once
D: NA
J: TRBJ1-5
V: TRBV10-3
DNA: TGTGCCATCAGTGAGTCAGAACTTAGCAATCAGCCCCAGCATTTT
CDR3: CAISESELSNQPQHF

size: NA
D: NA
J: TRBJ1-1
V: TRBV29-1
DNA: TGCAGCGTTGAAGGGCCCAAAGAGGGTGCAGCTTTCTTT
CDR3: CSVEGPKEGAAFF

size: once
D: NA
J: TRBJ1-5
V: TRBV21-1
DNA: TGTGCCAGCAGCAAAGAGGGGGGACTGGTTAGCAATCAGCCCCAGCATTTT
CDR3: CASSKEGGLVSNQPQHF

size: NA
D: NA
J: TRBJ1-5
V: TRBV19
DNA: TGTGCCAGTAGTTCTCCGACAGGTTTCAATCAGCCCCAGCATTTT
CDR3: CASSSPTGFNQPQHF

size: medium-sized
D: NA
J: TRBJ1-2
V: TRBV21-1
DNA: TGTGCCAGCAGCCAGTCCGGGGGACAGGGGGCAGGCTACACCTTC
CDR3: CASSQSGGQGAGYTF

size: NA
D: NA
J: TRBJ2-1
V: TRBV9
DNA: TGTGCCAGCAGCGTAGTAACCCTGGCAGCCTTCAATGAGCAGTTCTTC
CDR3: CASSVVTLAAFNEQFF

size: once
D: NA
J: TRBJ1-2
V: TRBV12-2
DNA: TGTGCAAGCCGGCAGTGGATGGGCTATGGCTACACCTTC
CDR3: CASRQWMGYGYTF

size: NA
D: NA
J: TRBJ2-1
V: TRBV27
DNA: TGTGCCTCAACGAGTGGCAGATATGAGCAGTTCTTC
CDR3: CASTSGRYEQFF

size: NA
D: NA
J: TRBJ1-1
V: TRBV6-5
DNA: TGTGCTGTGCTCGGGGGGGGGCTGAACACTGAAGCTTTCTTT
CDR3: CAVLGGGLNTEAFF

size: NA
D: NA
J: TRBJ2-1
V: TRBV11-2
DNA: TGTGCCAGCAGCTCGACAGTAACGGGTGAGCAGTTCTTC
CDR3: CASSSTVTGEQFF

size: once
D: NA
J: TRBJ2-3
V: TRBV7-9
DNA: TGTGCCAGCAGCTTCCGGCCTTTGGGGCGGACAGATACGCAGTATTTT
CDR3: CASSFRPLGRTDTQYF

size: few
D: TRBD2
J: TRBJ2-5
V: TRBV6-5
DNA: TGTGCCAGCAGTTACACTAGGACTAGCAAAGAGACCCAGTACTTC
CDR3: CASSYTRTSKETQYF

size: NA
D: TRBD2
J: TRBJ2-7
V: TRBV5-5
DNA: TGTGCCAGCAGCTACCCGGGGGGGCTCGAGCAGTACTTC
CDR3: CASSYPGGLEQYF

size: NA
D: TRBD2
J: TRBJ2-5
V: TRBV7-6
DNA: TGTGCCAGCAGCTTTCAGGCTAGCGGGGCGATAATACAAGAGACCCAGTACTTC
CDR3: CASSFQASGAIIQETQYF

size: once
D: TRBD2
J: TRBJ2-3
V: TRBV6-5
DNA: TGTGCCAGCAGTCGTAGCGGGGGCACAGATACGCAGTATTTT
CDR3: CASSRSGGTDTQYF

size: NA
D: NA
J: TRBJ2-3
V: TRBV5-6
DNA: TGTGCCAGCAGCCTACCGTACCCAGATACGCAGTATTTT
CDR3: CASSLPYPDTQYF

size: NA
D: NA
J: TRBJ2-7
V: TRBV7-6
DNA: TGTGCCAGCAGCCGTAGCGGTTCCCCCTACGAGCAGTACTTC
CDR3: CASSRSGSPYEQYF

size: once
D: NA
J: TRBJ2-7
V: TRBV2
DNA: TGTGCCAGCAGTGAGGGTGTGACAGGTAGCTCCTACGAGCAGTACTTC
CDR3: CASSEGVTGSSYEQYF

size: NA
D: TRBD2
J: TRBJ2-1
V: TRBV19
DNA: TGTGCCAGTAAAGATCGAGCGGGGGACAATGAGCAGTTCTTC
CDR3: CASKDRAGDNEQFF

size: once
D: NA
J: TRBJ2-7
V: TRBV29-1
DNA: TGCAGCGTCACGGACAGCAACTCCTACGAGCAGTACTTC
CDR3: CSVTDSNSYEQYF

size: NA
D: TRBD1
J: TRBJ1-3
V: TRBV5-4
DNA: TGTGCCAGCAGGCTTGACAGGGCAGTAAACACCATATATTTT
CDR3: CASRLDRAVNTIYF

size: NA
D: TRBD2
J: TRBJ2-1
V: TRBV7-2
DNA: TGTGCCAGCAGCCCTATAATGGCGGGGGGCCACAATGAGCAGTTCTTC
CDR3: CASSPIMAGGHNEQFF

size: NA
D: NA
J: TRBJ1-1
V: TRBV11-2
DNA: TGTGCCAGCAGCTGGGGCCCGGGGGCCCCAATAGGCACTGAAGCTTTCTTT
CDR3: CASSWGPGAPIGTEAFF

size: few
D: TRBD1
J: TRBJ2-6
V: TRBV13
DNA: TGTGCCAGCAGCTTAGAAGGGACAGGAGTCTCTGGGGCCAACGTCCTGACTTTC
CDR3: CASSLEGTGVSGANVLTF

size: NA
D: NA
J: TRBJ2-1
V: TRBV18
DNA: TGTTCGACGGAGGCCAGCTCCTACAATGAGCAGTTCTTC
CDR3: CSTEASSYNEQFF

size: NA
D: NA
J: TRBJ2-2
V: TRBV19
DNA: TGTGCCAGTAGGACACCCCCCGGGACGGACGGGGAGCTGTTTTTT
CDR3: CASRTPPGTDGELFF

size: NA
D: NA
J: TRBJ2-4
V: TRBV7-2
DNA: TGTGCCAGCAGCTTAGCGGGGGTAGGAGCCAAAAACATTCAGTACTTC
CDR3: CASSLAGVGAKNIQYF

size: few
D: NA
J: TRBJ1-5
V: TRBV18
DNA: TGTGCCAGCTCACCACCGGACTGGGGCAATCAGCCCCAGCATTTT
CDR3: CASSPPDWGNQPQHF

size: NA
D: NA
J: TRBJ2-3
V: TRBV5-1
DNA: TGCGCCAGCAGCTTGATTGGATCAGATACGCAGTATTTT
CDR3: CASSLIGSDTQYF

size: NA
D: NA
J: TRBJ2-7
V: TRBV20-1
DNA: TGCAGTGCCTCGAGAGAGCAGTACTTC
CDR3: CSASREQYF

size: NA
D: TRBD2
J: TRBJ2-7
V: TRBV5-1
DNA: TGCGCCAGCAGCTGGGGGGGTAGCTACGAGCAGTACTTC
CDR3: CASSWGGSYEQYF

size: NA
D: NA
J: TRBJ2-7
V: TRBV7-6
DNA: TGTGCCAGCAGCCCCCGGGCAGGCTCCTACGAGCAGTACTTC
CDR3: CASSPRAGSYEQYF

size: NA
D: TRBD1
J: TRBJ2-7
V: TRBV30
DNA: TGTGCCTGGAGTGGAACAGGGGTCTTTCAGTACTTC
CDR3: CAWSGTGVFQYF

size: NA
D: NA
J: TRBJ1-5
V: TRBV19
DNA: TGTGCCAGTAGTATAGGCCAGGGGTTCAATCAGCCCCAGCATTTT
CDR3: CASSIGQGFNQPQHF

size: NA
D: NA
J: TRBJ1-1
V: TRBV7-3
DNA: TGTGCCAGCAGCTTATCCGGGGGGAACACTGAAGCTTTCTTT
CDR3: CASSLSGGNTEAFF